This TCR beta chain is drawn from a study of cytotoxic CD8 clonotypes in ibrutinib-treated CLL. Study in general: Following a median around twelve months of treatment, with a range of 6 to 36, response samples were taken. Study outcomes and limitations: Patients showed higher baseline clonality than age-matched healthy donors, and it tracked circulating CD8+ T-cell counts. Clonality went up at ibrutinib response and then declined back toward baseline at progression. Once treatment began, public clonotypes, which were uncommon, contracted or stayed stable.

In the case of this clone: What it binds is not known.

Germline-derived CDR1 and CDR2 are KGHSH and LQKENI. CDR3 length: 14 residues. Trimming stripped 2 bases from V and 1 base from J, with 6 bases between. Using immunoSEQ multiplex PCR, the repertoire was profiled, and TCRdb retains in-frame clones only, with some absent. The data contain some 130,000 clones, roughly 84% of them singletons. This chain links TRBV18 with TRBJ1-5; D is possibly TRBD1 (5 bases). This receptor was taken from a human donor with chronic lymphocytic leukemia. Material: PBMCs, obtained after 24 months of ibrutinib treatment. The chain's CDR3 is CASSPKGSNQPQHF. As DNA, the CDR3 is TGTGCCAGCTCACCAAAGGGGAGCAATCAGCCCCAGCATTTT.